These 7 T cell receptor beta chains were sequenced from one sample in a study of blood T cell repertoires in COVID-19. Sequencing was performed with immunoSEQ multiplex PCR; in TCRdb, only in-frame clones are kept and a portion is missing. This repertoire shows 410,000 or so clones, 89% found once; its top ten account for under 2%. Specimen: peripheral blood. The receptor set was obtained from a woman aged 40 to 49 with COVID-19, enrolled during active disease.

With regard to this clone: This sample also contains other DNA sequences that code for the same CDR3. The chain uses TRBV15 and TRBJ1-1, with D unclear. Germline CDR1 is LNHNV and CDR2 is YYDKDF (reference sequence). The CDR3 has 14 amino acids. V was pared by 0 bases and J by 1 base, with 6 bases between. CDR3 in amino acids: CATSRDRGNTEAFF. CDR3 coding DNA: TGTGCCACCAGCAGAGATCGGGGGAACACTGAAGCTTTCTTT. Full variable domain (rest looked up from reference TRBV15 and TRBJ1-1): DAMVIQNPRYQVTQFGKPVTLSCSQTLNHNVMYWYQQKSSQAPKLLFHYYDKDFNNEADTPDNFQSRRPNTSFCFLDIRSPGLGDTAMYLCATSRDRGNTEAFFGQGTRLTVV.

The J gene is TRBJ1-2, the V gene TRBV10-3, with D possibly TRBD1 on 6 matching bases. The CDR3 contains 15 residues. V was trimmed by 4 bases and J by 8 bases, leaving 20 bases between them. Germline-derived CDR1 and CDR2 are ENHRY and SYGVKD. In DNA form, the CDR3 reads TGTGCCATCAGTGGCCTACTCAGGGGACGCGAGGGCTACACCTTC. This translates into CAISGLLRGREGYTF.

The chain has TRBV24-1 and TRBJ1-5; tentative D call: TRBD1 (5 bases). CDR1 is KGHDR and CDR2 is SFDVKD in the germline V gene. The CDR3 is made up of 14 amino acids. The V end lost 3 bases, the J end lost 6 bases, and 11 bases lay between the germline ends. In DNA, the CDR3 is TGTGCCACCAGTGATGGGGTGGGGGGTCAGCCCCAGCATTTT. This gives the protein CATSDGVGGQPQHF.

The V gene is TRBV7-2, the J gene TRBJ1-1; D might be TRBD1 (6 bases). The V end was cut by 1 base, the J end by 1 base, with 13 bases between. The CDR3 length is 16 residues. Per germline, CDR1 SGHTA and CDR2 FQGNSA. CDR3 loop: CASSLGGTSRNTEAFF. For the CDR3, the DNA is TGTGCCAGCAGCTTAGGGGGGACATCCAGGAACACTGAAGCTTTCTTT.

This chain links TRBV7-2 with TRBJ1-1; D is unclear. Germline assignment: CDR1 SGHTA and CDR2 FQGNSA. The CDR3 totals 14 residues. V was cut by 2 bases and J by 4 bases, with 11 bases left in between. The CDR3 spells CASSLPFFRTEAFF. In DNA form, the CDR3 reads TGTGCCAGCAGCTTACCCTTTTTTCGCACTGAAGCTTTCTTT.

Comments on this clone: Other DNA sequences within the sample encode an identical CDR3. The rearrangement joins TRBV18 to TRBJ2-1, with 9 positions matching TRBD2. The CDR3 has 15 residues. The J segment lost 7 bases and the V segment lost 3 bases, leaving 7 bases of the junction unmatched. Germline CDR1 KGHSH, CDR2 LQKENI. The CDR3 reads CASSPPGLARNEQFF. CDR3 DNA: TGTGCCAGCTCACCTCCTGGACTAGCGCGGAATGAGCAGTTCTTC.

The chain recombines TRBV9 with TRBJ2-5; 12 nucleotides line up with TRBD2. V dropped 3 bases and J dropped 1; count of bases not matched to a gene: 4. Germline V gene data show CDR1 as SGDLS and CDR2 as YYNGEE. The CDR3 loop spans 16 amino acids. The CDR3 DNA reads TGTGCCAGCAGCGGAAAGACTAGCGGGAGCCAAGAGACCCAGTACTTC. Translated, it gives CASSGKTSGSQETQYF.